The 5 T cell receptor beta chains given below trace back to one sample, sequenced in a study of T cells in localized non-small cell lung cancer. Clones were sequenced by immunoSEQ multiplex PCR, and TCRdb holds only the in-frame ones, with some missing. The sample yields some 30,000 clones, 85% to 90% seen once. The sample in question was peripheral blood, obtained before any cancer treatment. Source of these receptors: a female donor over 55 with stage I lung adenocarcinoma.

The V and J genes are TRBV19 and TRBJ2-7; 8 bases map to TRBD1. The V and J ends lost 4 bases and 1 base, in that order; junction bases with no gene match: 0. The CDR3 extends over 13 amino acids. Germline CDR1 LNHDA, CDR2 SQIVND (reference sequence). The CDR3 loop is CASSRDRSYEQYF. CDR3 coding DNA: TGTGCCAGTAGTAGGGACAGGTCCTACGAGCAGTACTTC.

This sequence joins TRBV28 and TRBJ2-3; unclear D gene. The germline V gene has CDR1 MDHEN and CDR2 SYDVKM. V lost 6 bases, J lost 4 bases, and 11 bases lay in between. The CDR3 runs to 13 residues. The DNA of the CDR3 is TGTGCCAGCAGACTCCCGCCCGCAGATACGCAGTATTTT. This codes for CASRLPPADTQYF.

This clone was seen only a few times. The rearrangement links TRBV30 to TRBJ1-2, with no clear D. The CDR3 is 14 amino acids. Trimming cost V 0 bases and J 0 bases, with 8 bases left between them. Germline V gene sequence: CDR1 GTSNPN, CDR2 SVGIG (reference sequence). CDR3 sequence reads: CAWSVKITNYGYTF. The CDR3 coding sequence is TGTGCCTGGAGTGTAAAAATAACTAACTATGGCTACACCTTC.

This chain uses TRBV7-8 with TRBJ2-1; 7 nucleotides align to TRBD1. V was pared by 1 base and J by 14 bases, with 8 bases of the junction left unmatched. This CDR3 region has 13 residues. Germline CDR1 and CDR2: SGHVS and FQNEAQ. The CDR3 DNA is TGTGCCAGCAGCTTAGACCCGACAGGGTTGGAGTTCTTC. This sequence encodes CASSLDPTGLEFF.

The chain links TRBV7-2 to TRBJ2-1, with 10 bases lining up with TRBD2. Germline CDR1 SGHTA, CDR2 FQGNSA. J gave up 6 bases and V 5 bases, and 7 bases lay outside the gene matches. The CDR3 covers 15 residues. The CDR3 reads CASSLSSGGGNEQFF. For the CDR3, the DNA is TGTGCCAGCAGCCTATCTAGCGGGGGAGGCAATGAGCAGTTCTTC.